Presented here are 27 T cell receptor beta chains from one specimen sequenced in a study of graft-versus-host responses after intestinal transplantation. Produced via immunoSEQ multiplex PCR; TCRdb's table is partial and in-frame only. The repertoire includes roughly 97,000 clones, 80% to 95% of them detected once, and roughly a sixth sits in the top ten. The sequenced sample was PBMCs, obtained about 440 days after intestinal transplant. The origin of the receptors is a human patient who received an intestinal transplant, so some T cells may come from the graft donor.

This chain links TRBV9 with TRBJ2-1; D is ambiguous. Germline V gene lookup returns CDR1 SGDLS and CDR2 YYNGEE. This CDR3 contains 12 residues. Between the trimmed V and J ends, which lost 3 bases and 7 bases, there was a span of 8 bases. The CDR3 DNA follows: TGTGCCAGCAGCGCGGACCCTAATGAGCAGTTCTTC. This gives the protein CASSADPNEQFF. Full variable domain (outside the CDR3, taken from reference TRBV9 and TRBJ2-1): DSGVTQTPKHLITATGQRVTLRCSPRSGDLSVYWYQQSLDQGLQFLIQYYNGEERAKGNILERFSAQQFPDLHSELNLSSLELGDSALYFCASSADPNEQFFGPGTRLTVL.

The V call is TRBV7-3, the J call TRBJ2-6, with 9 bases lining up with TRBD1. The CDR3 is 15 amino acids. CDR1 SGHTA and CDR2 FQGTGA come from the germline V gene. V dropped 4 bases and J dropped 8; count of bases not matched to a gene: 6. The DNA of the CDR3 is TGTGCCAGCAGCTCGGACAGGGGTATGCCCAACGTCCTGACTTTC. Its protein product is CASSSDRGMPNVLTF.

The chain combines TRBV20-1 with TRBJ2-5; D gene ambiguous. The CDR3 has 11 amino acids. Trimming removed 2 bases from V and 5 bases from J, with 6 bases in between. Germline V CDR1 and CDR2: DFQATT, SNEGSKA (reference sequence). CDR3 bases: TGCAGTGCTAGAAGGTGGGAGACCCAGTACTTC. Its translation: CSARRWETQYF.

The J gene is TRBJ2-7, the V gene TRBV6-5; perhaps TRBD1 as D (6 bases). The CDR3 runs to 14 residues. Trimming stripped 6 bases from V and 4 bases from J, with 16 bases between. CDR1 and CDR2 from the germline V gene are MNHEY and SVGAGI. CDR3 amino acids: CASSPFDRIYEQYF. The CDR3 DNA reads as TGTGCCAGCAGCCCTTTTGACAGGATATACGAGCAGTACTTC.

The chain recombines TRBV19 with TRBJ2-7; TRBD1 matches at 8 bases. J gave up 2 bases and V 5 bases, and 11 bases lay outside the gene matches. The CDR3 totals 16 residues. From germline, CDR1 is LNHDA and CDR2 SQIVND (reference sequence). The CDR3 is CASSPVQGARPYEQYF. CDR3 sequence (DNA): TGTGCCAGTAGTCCCGTTCAGGGGGCGAGGCCCTACGAGCAGTACTTC.

With regard to this clone: The sample contains more than one DNA sequence encoding this CDR3. This chain uses TRBV5-4 with TRBJ1-1; the D gene is possibly TRBD1 (6 bases). V lost 0 bases and J 2 bases, leaving 8 bases between the germline ends. The CDR3 runs 14 residues. Germline V lookup: CDR1 SGHNT, CDR2 YYREEE (reference sequence). CDR3 sequence: CASSLGGGNTEAFF. The CDR3 DNA follows: TGTGCCAGCAGCTTGGGTGGGGGCAACACTGAAGCTTTCTTT.

This sequence joins TRBV6-5 and TRBJ2-3; D ambiguous. Between the trimmed V and J ends, which lost 5 bases and 4 bases, there was a span of 4 bases. CDR1 and CDR2 (germline): MNHEY, SVGAGI. The CDR3 covers 11 residues. The CDR3 sequence: CASSTSDTQYF. CDR3 nucleotide sequence: TGTGCCAGCAGTACGTCAGATACGCAGTATTTT.

The chain uses TRBV29-1 and TRBJ1-1, with D unresolved. CDR3 length: 11 amino acids. The ends were cut back, 5 bases at V and 4 bases at J, with 8 bases in the middle. The germline V gene encodes CDR1 SQVTM and CDR2 ANQGSEA. CDR3 sequence (DNA): TGCAGCGTTAGTGTCGGCACTGAAGCTTTCTTT. Translating it yields CSVSVGTEAFF.

This chain joins TRBV10-3 and TRBJ1-3, with unresolved D. The CDR3 length is 15 residues. CDR1 and CDR2 from the germline V gene are ENHRY and SYGVKD. V shed 0 bases and J shed 0 bases, with 6 bases lying between them. The CDR3 sequence: CAISESGSSGNTIYF. The CDR3 nucleotides are TGTGCCATCAGTGAGTCTGGGAGCTCTGGAAACACCATATATTTT.

V and J are TRBV2 and TRBJ2-5, with 8 bases identical to TRBD2. Germline V gene sequence: CDR1 SNHLY, CDR2 FYNNEI. J was trimmed by 5 bases and V by 7 bases; bases with no gene match: 6. This CDR3 is 13 amino acids long. The CDR3 bases are TGTGCCAGCATCGGGGGGGGCATGGAGACCCAGTACTTC. It is translated as CASIGGGMETQYF.

This clone was detected a few times. V and J are TRBV6-4 and TRBJ1-1; D gene uncertain. Germline CDR1 is MRHNA and CDR2 is SNTAGT. This CDR3 has 13 amino acids. Between the trimmed V and J ends, which lost 6 bases and 1 base, there was a span of 9 bases. CDR3 DNA: TGTGCCAGCAGCAGGACGGGGAACACTGAAGCTTTCTTT. Translation gives CASSRTGNTEAFF.

V gene TRBV9 combines with J gene TRBJ1-1, with D unresolved. The germline V and J ends were trimmed by 0 bases and 1 base, with 4 bases remaining between them. Germline values: CDR1 SGDLS, CDR2 YYNGEE. The CDR3 has 13 amino acids. The CDR3 spells CASSVARNTEAFF. As DNA, the CDR3 is TGTGCCAGCAGCGTAGCCAGGAACACTGAAGCTTTCTTT.

This chain joins TRBV7-6 and TRBJ2-5; 9 bases map to TRBD2. Germline values: CDR1 SGHVS, CDR2 FNYEAQ. Unmatched junction bases numbered 18, after V lost 5 bases and J lost 5 bases. The CDR3 is made up of 18 amino acids. The DNA for the CDR3 is TGTGCCAGCAGCCCAGGACTGCCAGCGGGGGGACCTCCCGAGACCCAGTACTTC. Its protein product is CASSPGLPAGGPPETQYF.

J is TRBJ2-3 and V is TRBV7-3; tentatively, D is TRBD1 (5 bases). V dropped 4 bases and J dropped 0 bases, with 11 bases sitting between them. From germline, CDR1 is SGHTA and CDR2 FQGTGA. The CDR3 contains 15 residues. The CDR3, as DNA: TGTGCCAGCAGCTGGGGCATGGGTAGCACAGATACGCAGTATTTT. It specifies CASSWGMGSTDTQYF.

The DNA of the CDR3 is TGTGCCAGCTCAATGGCAGGGGCTGGTCTGGGCTTCGTTAATTCACCCCTCCACTTT. Translated: CASSMAGAGLGFVNSPLHF. This rearrangement joins TRBV18 to TRBJ1-6, with D possibly matching TRBD1 (6 bases). Germline CDR1 and CDR2: KGHSH and LQKENI. The CDR3 has 19 amino acids. Trimming pared 5 bases from V and 6 bases from J, leaving 26 bases between.

The chain is built from TRBV6-4 and TRBJ2-5, with D tentatively TRBD2 (6 bases). V was clipped by 4 bases and J by 4 bases, with 10 bases between them. The CDR3 totals 13 residues. Germline V gives CDR1 MRHNA, CDR2 SNTAGT. CDR3: CASSAGEGETQYF. The CDR3 nucleotides read TGTGCCAGCAGTGCGGGGGAAGGAGAGACCCAGTACTTC.

The chain uses TRBV20-1 and TRBJ1-2; weak D call: TRBD1 (6 bases). Trimming removed 7 bases from V and 8 bases from J, with 14 bases in between. Germline V gene sequence: CDR1 DFQATT, CDR2 SNEGSKA (reference sequence). The CDR3 has 11 residues. In DNA, the CDR3 is TGCAGTGTACGGCAGGGGCGAGGCTACACCTTC. This encodes CSVRQGRGYTF.

For the CDR3, the DNA is TGTGCCAGCAGTTACTCGATGCTACTAGCCAAAAACATTCAGTACTTC. Translated: CASSYSMLLAKNIQYF. The V call is TRBV6-5, the J call TRBJ2-4; D remains unclear. CDR1 and CDR2 (germline): MNHEY, SVGAGI. V lost 0 bases and J lost 0, with 9 bases in between. The CDR3 is made up of 16 amino acids.

This chain joins TRBV10-3 and TRBJ2-7; no definite D call. CDR1 is ENHRY, CDR2 SYGVKD, per germline. CDR3 size: 12 residues. V gave up 0 bases and J gave up 3 bases, with 3 bases separating them. CDR3 residues: CAISESGYEQYF. DNA of the CDR3: TGTGCCATCAGTGAGTCGGGCTACGAGCAGTACTTC.

A single count supports this clone. The chain employs TRBV4-1 and TRBJ2-3, with D perhaps matching TRBD2 (7 bases). Trimming removed 11 bases from V and 0 bases from J, with 15 bases in between. Germline assignment: CDR1 MGHRA and CDR2 YSYEKL. This CDR3 is 14 amino acids long. CDR3 region: CAGRGGGSTDTQYF. CDR3 coding DNA: TGCGCCGGCCGAGGCGGGGGCAGCACAGATACGCAGTATTTT.

V usage is TRBV13 and J usage is TRBJ1-4; 7 positions match TRBD1. The CDR3 is 15 amino acids. V lost 5 bases to trimming and J lost 6 bases; unmatched junction nucleotides: 9. The germline gives CDR1 PRHDT, CDR2 FYEKMQ (reference sequence). CDR3 nucleotide sequence: TGTGCCAGCAGCCCCCCAGGGGGAGTGGATGAAAAACTGTTTTTT. Translation gives CASSPPGGVDEKLFF. Supplemented by reference TRBV13 and TRBJ1-4, the full variable domain reads AAGVIQSPRHLIKEKRETATLKCYPIPRHDTVYWYQQGPGQDPQFLISFYEKMQSDKGSIPDRFSAQQFSDYHSELNMSSLELGDSALYFCASSPPGGVDEKLFFGSGTQLSVL.

The chain recombines TRBV19 with TRBJ2-5; D is unresolved. V dropped 7 bases and J dropped 5 bases, with 8 bases sitting between them. CDR1 LNHDA and CDR2 SQIVND come from the germline V gene (reference sequence). The CDR3 is made up of 11 amino acids. In DNA, the CDR3 is TGTGCCAGTAAGGTCGGGGAGACCCAGTACTTC. It translates to CASKVGETQYF.

This clone was detected a few times. V gene TRBV2 combines with J gene TRBJ1-5; 11 bases fit TRBD1. The CDR3 is made up of 17 amino acids. Looked up from germline, CDR1 is SNHLY and CDR2 is FYNNEI. V shed 3 bases, J shed 9 bases, and the junction held 13 bases outside the gene matches. The CDR3 DNA reads as TGTGCCAGCAGTGAGAGGGGGACAGGGGGTCTCGGAGGGCCCCAGCATTTT. It is translated as CASSERGTGGLGGPQHF.

The chain carries TRBV19 and TRBJ1-1, with D maybe TRBD1 (6 bases). Trimming removed 4 bases from V and 3 bases from J, with 18 bases in between. This CDR3 spans 16 amino acids. Germline V gene data show CDR1 as LNHDA and CDR2 as SQIVND (reference sequence). The chain's CDR3 is CASSNLWRGSDTEAFF. The CDR3 DNA reads as TGTGCCAGTAGTAACTTGTGGAGGGGGTCGGACACTGAAGCTTTCTTT.

The chain employs TRBV10-2 and TRBJ1-2; D is unresolved. V was pared by 4 bases and J by 0 bases, with 12 bases between. The CDR3 spans 15 residues. Germline V gene lookup returns CDR1 WSHSY and CDR2 SAAADI. As DNA, the CDR3 is TGCGCCAGCAGTGTGTTCGCTTTAGCTAACTATGGCTACACCTTC. Its protein product is CASSVFALANYGYTF.

The rearrangement uses TRBV6-6 and TRBJ1-2, with 10 positions matching TRBD1. With V trimmed by 6 bases and J by 3 bases, 7 bases remained unmatched. This CDR3 has 15 residues. Per germline, CDR1 MNHNY and CDR2 SVGAGI (reference sequence). The chain's CDR3 is CASRNGTGVYYGYTF. The CDR3 DNA reads TGTGCCAGCAGGAACGGGACAGGGGTTTACTATGGCTACACCTTC.

The V gene is TRBV18, the J gene TRBJ2-7, with D unresolved. The CDR3 runs to 14 residues. V lost 2 bases and J lost 2, with 10 bases in between. The germline V gene has CDR1 KGHSH and CDR2 LQKENI. Written as DNA, the CDR3 is TGTGCCAGCTCACCATATGCAGAGACCTACGAGCAGTACTTC. It yields the protein CASSPYAETYEQYF.